These 30 T cell receptor beta chains were sequenced from one sample in a study of blood T cells in healthy people across ages. Primed by a sample-barcoded 5' primer and a J-beta primer mix, a second PCR proceeded for about 7 to 11 cycles. Via MiXCR, TCRdb re-called the 5' RACE reads, giving one row per CDR3 protein. The sample holds roughly 2 million distinct CDR3 sequences; less than 50% are singletons and the top ten take over 2%. Specimen: blood. These receptors were collected from a woman between 40 and 55 years old in good health.

The chain joins TRBV24-1 to TRBJ1-1, with D possibly matching TRBD1 (6 bases). V was clipped by 3 bases and J by 3 bases, with 13 bases between them. Germline V gene data show CDR1 as KGHDR and CDR2 as SFDVKD. The CDR3 length is 15 residues. Here the CDR3 reads CATSDATGLDTEAFF. CDR3 DNA sequence: TGTGCCACCAGTGATGCCACAGGGTTAGACACTGAAGCTTTCTTT.

Concerning this clonotype itself: A much larger clone is a single base away; this may be a read error. The chain couples TRBV7-2 to TRBJ2-1, with 8 bases fitting TRBD1. The CDR3 consists of 13 residues. V trimming: 6 bases; J trimming: 6 bases; junction bases outside the gene matches: 4. Germline loops: CDR1 SGHTA, CDR2 FQGNSA. CDR3 protein: CTSRLTGGNEQFF. CDR3 nucleotides: TGTACCAGCAGACTAACAGGGGGCAATGAGCAGTTCTTC.

The CDR3 DNA sequence: TGTGCCAGCAGCCCCAATGCGGGCGGTCCTCATGGCTACACCTTC. This codes for CASSPNAGGPHGYTF. J is TRBJ1-2 and V is TRBV7-2; D gene ambiguous. The germline V gene encodes CDR1 SGHTA and CDR2 FQGNSA. The CDR3 totals 15 residues. V was trimmed by 5 bases and J by 6 bases, leaving 19 bases between them.

This sequence joins TRBV7-9 and TRBJ2-7; 8 bases fit TRBD2. The J call is doubtful: the DNA matches TRBJ2-5 better. This CDR3 contains 14 residues. The germline CDR1 and CDR2 sequences are SEHNR and FQNEAQ (reference sequence). CDR3 sequence reads: CASSFATGGQTQYF. The CDR3 bases are TGTGCCAGCAGCTTCGCCACGGGGGGGCAGACCCAGTACTTC.

The rearrangement joins TRBV7-9 to TRBJ1-1; a possible D gene is TRBD1 (6 bases). Trimming took 6 bases from V and 4 from J, leaving 12 bases between them. The CDR3 totals 13 residues. Germline CDR1 and CDR2: SEHNR and FQNEAQ (reference sequence). As DNA, the CDR3 is TGTGCCAGCAGACCAGGGGCCGGCACTGAAGCTTTCTTT. Encoded protein: CASRPGAGTEAFF.

This chain connects TRBV20-1 to TRBJ2-5; 11 bases fit TRBD1. The J call may be incorrect, as the DNA end agrees better with TRBJ2-7. The V gene's germline CDR1 is DFQATT and CDR2 SNEGSKA (reference sequence). The CDR3 is 14 residues long. This CDR3 reads CSARDPGQGDEQYF. The CDR3 bases are TGCAGTGCTAGAGACCCGGGACAGGGGGACGAGCAGTACTTC.

This rearrangement joins TRBV6-2 or TRBV6-3 to TRBJ1-2, with D possibly being TRBD1 (5 bases). Between the trimmed V and J ends, which lost 3 bases and 5 bases, there was a span of 13 bases. CDR1 MNHEY and CDR2 SVGEGT come from the germline V gene. CDR3 length: 14 amino acids. The CDR3 protein is CASSYLRGEYGYTF. For the CDR3, the DNA is TGTGCCAGCAGTTATTTACGGGGGGAGTATGGCTACACCTTC.

The table lists this clonotype with a few counts. The chain combines TRBV5-1 with TRBJ1-2; D is undetermined. There are 11 residues in the CDR3. CDR1 and CDR2 from the germline V gene are SGHRS and YFSETQ. V dropped 5 bases and J dropped 6 bases, with 8 bases sitting between them. This chain's CDR3 is CASRLGNGYTF. The CDR3 nucleotides are TGCGCCAGCAGGTTAGGGAATGGCTACACCTTC.

The chain employs TRBV28 and TRBJ1-2, with 7 bases fitting TRBD1. J was trimmed by 4 bases and V by 5 bases; bases with no gene match: 10. CDR1 and CDR2 (germline): MDHEN, SYDVKM. The CDR3 has 15 amino acids. The CDR3 region is CASSHNLQGSYGYTF. In DNA, the CDR3 is TGTGCCAGCAGTCATAACCTACAGGGGAGCTATGGCTACACCTTC.

This chain uses TRBV7-3 with TRBJ2-1, with D perhaps TRBD1 (7 bases). V dropped 2 bases and J dropped 7 bases, with 15 bases sitting between them. From germline, CDR1 is SGHTA and CDR2 FQGTGA. This CDR3 has 15 amino acids. The CDR3 DNA follows: TGTGCCAGCAGCTTATCGCGGGCAGGGGGGAATGAGCAGTTCTTC. It encodes CASSLSRAGGNEQFF. The full variable domain, its missing parts supplied by reference TRBV7-3 and TRBJ2-1, is GAGVSQTPSNKVTEKGKYVELRCDPISGHTALYWYRQSLGQGPEFLIYFQGTGAADDSGLPNDRFFAVRPEGSVSTLKIQRTERGDSAVYLCASSLSRAGGNEQFFGPGTRLTVL.

This clonotype appeared once. The chain has TRBV7-2 and TRBJ2-7; 8 bases fit TRBD1. The CDR3 covers 14 residues. V was clipped by 5 bases and J by 5 bases; unmatched bases: 8. Germline V gene data show CDR1 as SGHTA and CDR2 as FQGNSA. The CDR3 nucleotides read TGTGCCAGCAGCGACCACCAGGGGGCCCACGAGCAGTACTTC. Translation: CASSDHQGAHEQYF.

The chain has TRBV29-1 and TRBJ2-1; D is possibly TRBD2 (5 bases). Looked up from germline, CDR1 is SQVTM and CDR2 is ANQGSEA. Trimming took 2 bases from V and 4 from J, leaving 12 bases between them. The CDR3 spans 14 residues. CDR3 sequence: CSVEKFEGYNEQFF. The CDR3 nucleotides are TGCAGCGTTGAAAAGTTTGAGGGTTACAATGAGCAGTTCTTC.

The chain carries TRBV14 and TRBJ2-3; the D is unclear. Germline CDR1 is SGHDN and CDR2 is FVKESK. The CDR3 consists of 16 residues. V was pared by 4 bases and J by 1 base, with 15 bases between. The CDR3 coding sequence is TGTGCCAGCAGCCCTTGGACGGCCTTTGGCACAGATACGCAGTATTTT. Translated: CASSPWTAFGTDTQYF.

The chain joins TRBV4-1 to TRBJ1-5, with 8 bases fitting TRBD1. Trimming cost V 1 base and J 4 bases; bases outside gene matches: 6. Germline lookup yields CDR1 MGHRA and CDR2 YSYEKL. CDR3 length: 16 residues. The chain's CDR3 is CASSQVGRGRNQPQHF. Here the CDR3 DNA reads TGCGCCAGCAGCCAAGTTGGCAGGGGGCGGAATCAGCCCCAGCATTTT.

The chain is built from TRBV6-2 or TRBV6-3 and TRBJ2-7; D is uncertain. Germline CDR1 is MNHEY and CDR2 is SVGEGT. V was pared by 0 bases and J by 4 bases, with 22 bases between. The CDR3 runs to 18 residues. The CDR3 DNA follows: TGTGCCAGCAGTTACTCGAGAGGTCAGATCGGACCATCTTACGAGCAGTACTTC. It yields the protein CASSYSRGQIGPSYEQYF.

The V and J genes are TRBV15 and TRBJ1-2; no reliable D call. Germline CDR1 LNHNV, CDR2 YYDKDF (reference sequence). Trimming took off 0 bases at V and 8 bases at J, with 13 bases between the two ends. The CDR3 consists of 14 residues. CDR3 loop: CATSRDVRREGYTF. DNA for the CDR3: TGTGCCACCAGCAGAGATGTGAGGAGGGAGGGCTACACCTTC.

The V and J genes are TRBV7-9 and TRBJ2-1, with a tentative D call TRBD2 (5 bases). This CDR3 comprises 17 residues. CDR1 is SEHNR, CDR2 FQNEAQ, per germline (reference sequence). V was clipped by 4 bases and J by 4 bases, with 20 bases between them. CDR3 residues: CASSSVRGSSGYNEQFF. CDR3 bases: TGTGCCAGCAGCTCCGTACGGGGATCTTCGGGATACAATGAGCAGTTCTTC.

The chain uses TRBV10-3 and TRBJ2-7; D is perhaps TRBD1 or TRBD2 (5 bases each). Germline CDR1 ENHRY, CDR2 SYGVKD. Between the trimmed V and J ends, which lost 6 bases and 6 bases, there was a span of 15 bases. This CDR3 region has 13 residues. The CDR3: CAISQAGALEQYF. CDR3 coding DNA: TGTGCCATCAGCCAGGCCGGGGCCCTCGAGCAGTACTTC.

This clonotype has just a few counts. The genes are TRBV28 and TRBJ2-1; weak D call: TRBD1 (6 bases). Germline V lookup: CDR1 MDHEN, CDR2 SYDVKM. CDR3 length equals 16 residues. Between the trimmed V and J ends, which lost 5 bases and 1 base, there was a span of 15 bases. The CDR3, as DNA: TGTGCCAGCAGTCCATTGACACAGGGTTCCTACAATGAGCAGTTCTTC. This gives the protein CASSPLTQGSYNEQFF.

This clonotype was seen once. The genes are TRBV25-1 and TRBJ2-6, with D perhaps TRBD1 (6 bases). CDR3 length equals 14 residues. The germline gives CDR1 MGHDK, CDR2 SYGVNS. V lost 8 bases and J 4 bases, leaving 12 bases between the germline ends. CDR3: CASQQGTGANVLTF. The CDR3 bases are TGTGCCAGCCAACAGGGAACAGGGGCCAACGTCCTGACTTTC.

V gene TRBV6-5 combines with J gene TRBJ1-2; D gene uncertain. The length of the CDR3 is 13 residues. Germline loops: CDR1 MNHEY, CDR2 SVGAGI. The germline V and J ends were trimmed by 0 bases and 6 bases, with 8 bases remaining between them. The DNA for the CDR3 is TGTGCCAGCAGTTACTCGACTTTCCATGGCTACACCTTC. Translating gives CASSYSTFHGYTF.

The sample holds one count of this clonotype. The rearrangement links TRBV27 to TRBJ1-5; 9 bases agree with TRBD1. The CDR3 contains 16 residues. Looked up from germline, CDR1 is MNHEY and CDR2 is SMNVEV (reference sequence). V was pared by 0 bases and J by 5 bases, with 5 bases of the junction left unmatched. CDR3 DNA sequence: TGTGCCAGCAGTTTATCCCCCCGGGACAGGGATCAGCCCCAGCATTTT. It codes for CASSLSPRDRDQPQHF.

Worth noting for this clonotype: At one end the junction does not follow the germline gene, possibly because of a read error. The chain employs TRBV4-3 and TRBJ2-1; D perhaps matches TRBD1 (6 bases). The germline CDR1 and CDR2 sequences are LGHNA and YSLEER. This CDR3 has 15 amino acids. In DNA, the CDR3 is TGCGCCTGCAGCCATTCAGGGGTCTCCTACAATGAGCAGTTCTTC. As protein: CACSHSGVSYNEQFF.

The rearrangement links TRBV12-3 or TRBV12-4 to TRBJ2-1; D unresolved. The J call may be wrong; the DNA end is better matched by TRBJ2-7. This CDR3 has 11 amino acids. DNA for the CDR3: TGTGCCAACAACCCCCCCAATGAGCAGTACTTC. This gives the protein CANNPPNEQYF.

The V gene is TRBV6-5, the J gene TRBJ2-1; 10 bases are a match to TRBD2. This CDR3 is 17 amino acids long. V was clipped by 1 base and J by 7 bases; unmatched bases: 10. Germline values: CDR1 MNHEY, CDR2 SVGAGI. In DNA form, the CDR3 reads TGTGCCAGCAGTTACTTCAGCGGGGGGGCTGGATCGAATGAGCAGTTCTTC. It codes for CASSYFSGGAGSNEQFF.

The chain uses TRBV12-3 or TRBV12-4 and TRBJ2-5; weak D call: TRBD2 (5 bases). Trimming took off 3 bases at V and 5 bases at J, with 16 bases between the two ends. The length of the CDR3 is 15 residues. CDR3 sequence: CASSFSPPPGETQYF. The CDR3 coding sequence is TGTGCCAGCAGTTTCTCTCCTCCCCCGGGGGAGACCCAGTACTTC.

This clonotype was observed a handful of times. The rearrangement links TRBV4-3 to TRBJ2-3; the D call may be TRBD1 or TRBD2 (5 bases each). Between the trimmed V and J ends, which lost 4 bases and 10 bases, there was a span of 18 bases. The CDR3 is 14 amino acids. Looked up from germline, CDR1 is LGHNA and CDR2 is YSLEER. The DNA of the CDR3 is TGCGCCAGCAGCCTAAGAGAGAAGGGACGTGCGCAGTATTTT. Amino acids: CASSLREKGRAQYF.

The rearrangement joins TRBV7-2 to TRBJ2-5, with TRBD2 matching 7 bases. Unmatched junction bases numbered 6, after V lost 1 base and J lost 4 bases. This CDR3 is 15 amino acids long. The V gene's germline CDR1 is SGHTA and CDR2 FQGNSA. The CDR3 DNA follows: TGTGCCAGCAGCTTAGGGTTGGGCGGGGGAGAGACCCAGTACTTC. It codes for CASSLGLGGGETQYF.

The chain has TRBV29-1 and TRBJ2-5; perhaps TRBD1 as D (6 bases). This CDR3 is built from 12 residues. The V gene's germline CDR1 is SQVTM and CDR2 ANQGSEA. V lost 3 bases and J 5 bases, leaving 10 bases between the germline ends. The CDR3 coding sequence is TGCAGCGTTGACAGGGGCTGGGAGACCCAGTACTTC. Encoded protein: CSVDRGWETQYF.

V gene TRBV5-4 combines with J gene TRBJ2-4; TRBD1 matches at 7 bases. Germline values: CDR1 SGHNT, CDR2 YYREEE (reference sequence). V lost 2 bases to trimming and J lost 9 bases; unmatched junction nucleotides: 5. The CDR3 runs to 13 residues. CDR3 sequence: CASSLSGGSIQYF. For the CDR3, the DNA is TGTGCCAGCAGCTTATCAGGGGGAAGCATTCAGTACTTC. Full variable domain (missing parts from reference TRBV5-4 and TRBJ2-4): ETGVTQSPTHLIKTRGQQVTLRCSSQSGHNTVSWYQQALGQGPQFIFQYYREEENGRGNFPPRFSGLQFPNYSSELNVNALELDDSALYLCASSLSGGSIQYFGAGTRLSVL.